A selection of T cell receptor beta chains follows, all from one sample in a study of T cell responses to AZD1222 COVID-19 vaccine. Clones were read by immunoSEQ multiplex PCR, and TCRdb kept only the in-frame ones, dropping some. The repertoire includes about 160,000 clones, more than 85% of them detected once, and roughly 3.3% sits in the top ten. The source was peripheral blood, collected 28 days after the second AZD1222 dose. Every receptor here comes from an adult who received the AZD1222 COVID-19 vaccine. Each CDR3 is given with its conserved first and last residue. A D gene is named only where the DNA matches it firmly. Size is stated for part of the rows, as once, few or many counts, or as a class when the clone is expanded.

d_call | j_call | v_call | clone_size | cdr3_nt | cdr3_aa
. | TRBJ2-4 | TRBV19 | . | TGTGCCAGTGGTTTAAACCTGCTAGCCAAAAACATTCAGTACTTC | CASGLNLLAKNIQYF
TRBD1 | TRBJ1-2 | TRBV11-3 | once | TGTGCCAGCAGCACTGACCCCGGGACAGGAGGACGGTATGGCTACACCTTC | CASSTDPGTGGRYGYTF
. | TRBJ1-4 | TRBV19 | once | TGTGCCAGTAGTATAGTGGGGGAGAGGGAAAAACTGTTTTTT | CASSIVGEREKLFF
. | TRBJ2-2 | TRBV7-2 | . | TGTGCCAGCAGCTATGACAGCGGGACCGGGGAGCTGTTTTTT | CASSYDSGTGELFF
. | TRBJ1-1 | TRBV15 | . | TGTGCCACCAGCAAGGTAATTTGGGTCGTCACTGAAGCTTTCTTT | CATSKVIWVVTEAFF
. | TRBJ2-7 | TRBV7-9 | . | TGTGCCAGCAGCTTAAGGGGCCTGGGCTTTTACGAGCAGTACTTC | CASSLRGLGFYEQYF
TRBD1 | TRBJ1-4 | TRBV6-6 | . | TGTGCCAGCAGTTTAGGACAGGGTGACGAAAAACTGTTTTTT | CASSLGQGDEKLFF
TRBD1 | TRBJ1-3 | TRBV7-9 | . | TGTGCCAGCAGCTCGACAGGGGCGGGAAACACCATATATTTT | CASSSTGAGNTIYF
. | TRBJ1-5 | TRBV24-1 | . | TGTGCCACCAGTGACAGGGACTTTAATCAGCCCCAGCATTTT | CATSDRDFNQPQHF
. | TRBJ1-1 | TRBV5-1 | . | TGCGCCAGCAGCTTGTTGGATTCGAACACTGAAGCTTTCTTT | CASSLLDSNTEAFF
TRBD2 | TRBJ2-2 | TRBV30 | . | TGTGCCTGGAGGGGACTAGCGGGATCTTACACCGGGGAGCTGTTTTTT | CAWRGLAGSYTGELFF
. | TRBJ1-5 | TRBV6-1 | few | TGTGCCAGCAGTGAACAGAGCAATCAGCCCCAGCATTTT | CASSEQSNQPQHF
. | TRBJ2-3 | TRBV5-1 | . | TGCGCCAGCAGCACCGTGGGGACCTCCCGCACAGATACGCAGTATTTT | CASSTVGTSRTDTQYF
TRBD1 | TRBJ1-2 | TRBV28 | . | TGTGCCAGCAGTTCAGGCCAGGGGGTAGATGGCTACACCTTC | CASSSGQGVDGYTF
TRBD1 | TRBJ2-7 | TRBV4-3 | . | TGCGCCAGCAGCCCCGGGACAGGGGTAATCTACGAGCAGTACTTC | CASSPGTGVIYEQYF
TRBD1 | TRBJ1-6 | TRBV9 | few | TGTGCCAGCAGCCTTTCGGACAGGGGTAATTCACCCCTCCACTTT | CASSLSDRGNSPLHF
. | TRBJ2-4 | TRBV6-2/TRBV6-3 | . | TGTGCCAGCAGTTCTTTGGACATAAACATTCAGTACTTC | CASSSLDINIQYF
. | TRBJ2-7 | TRBV7-9 | . | TGTGCCAGCAGCCTCGGGGCTAGCGTGACCTACGAGCAGTACTTC | CASSLGASVTYEQYF
TRBD1 | TRBJ2-5 | TRBV7-3 | . | TGTGCCAGCAGCTTACTGGGACAGGGGGCTGAGACCCAGTACTTC | CASSLLGQGAETQYF
. | TRBJ1-2 | TRBV29-1 | . | TGCAGCGTCCCGACGGGAAACTATGGCTACACCTTC | CSVPTGNYGYTF
TRBD2 | TRBJ2-3 | TRBV5-1 | . | TGCGCCAGCAGCAGGGGGACTAGCGGGAGTATCGCAGATACGCAGTATTTT | CASSRGTSGSIADTQYF
TRBD2 | TRBJ2-7 | TRBV28 | . | TGTGCCACCGTAAAGCGGGGCTACGAGCAGTACTTC | CATVKRGYEQYF
. | TRBJ2-2 | TRBV9 | . | TGTGCCAGCAGCGTAGAGAGTGCGCACACCGGGGAGCTGTTTTTT | CASSVESAHTGELFF
TRBD1 | TRBJ2-7 | TRBV11-3 | . | TGTGCCAGCAGTCACGGACAGGGATCATCCTACGAGCAGTACTTC | CASSHGQGSSYEQYF
. | TRBJ2-7 | TRBV5-1 | . | TGCGCCAGCAGCTTGGCCGGGCGGGGCTACGAGCAGTACTTC | CASSLAGRGYEQYF
. | TRBJ1-1 | TRBV9 | . | TGTGCCAGCAGCGTAGCTAGTTTACAGCCGAACACTGAAGCTTTCTTT | CASSVASLQPNTEAFF
. | TRBJ2-7 | TRBV6-5 | . | TGTGCCAGCAGTTACGGGAGGGGGGGAGGTTACGAGCAGTACTTC | CASSYGRGGGYEQYF
TRBD1 | TRBJ2-5 | TRBV6-1 | few | TGTGCCGCACAGGGGGCCGAGGAGACCCAGTACTTC | CAAQGAEETQYF
. | TRBJ1-2 | TRBV15 | . | TGTGCCACCAGCTCGACAGAAACCTATGGCTACACCTTC | CATSSTETYGYTF
. | TRBJ1-2 | TRBV9 | . | TGTGCCAGCAGCGTACCCCCTAATGGCTACACCTTC | CASSVPPNGYTF
TRBD2 | TRBJ2-7 | TRBV3-1/TRBV3-2 | . | TGTGCCAGCAGCCCCGGACTAGGCCGTCCTAGCCTCTTC | CASSPGLGRPSLF
. | TRBJ2-3 | TRBV2 | . | TGTGCCAGCAAGGCGGGCAGGGGAACAGATACGCAGTATTTT | CASKAGRGTDTQYF
. | TRBJ1-2 | TRBV5-4 | . | TGTGCCAGCAGCTTACCGACGGGTTATGGCTACACCTTC | CASSLPTGYGYTF
. | TRBJ1-5 | TRBV28 | many | TGTGCCAGCAGCCCCTTCTCCGGGCGGCAGCCCCAGCATTTT | CASSPFSGRQPQHF
TRBD1 | TRBJ1-1 | TRBV25-1 | . | TGTGCCAGCAGTGTTACCGGGACAGGGAAGACTGAAGCTTTCTTT | CASSVTGTGKTEAFF
. | TRBJ2-3 | TRBV3-1/TRBV3-2 | . | TGTGCCAGCAGCCAAGCTGCGAGCGGTCCACACGATACGCAGTATTTT | CASSQAASGPHDTQYF
TRBD1 | TRBJ1-1 | TRBV2 | . | TGTGCCAGCAGTGGACAGGGCGTTGAAGCTTTCTTT | CASSGQGVEAFF
TRBD1 | TRBJ2-7 | TRBV5-1 | . | TGCGCCAGCGGACCTCCCGGGACAGGAGTCTACGAGCAGTACTTC | CASGPPGTGVYEQYF
. | TRBJ1-1 | TRBV2 | . | TGTGCCAGCAGTGAAGTTACTGAAGCTTTCTTT | CASSEVTEAFF
. | TRBJ1-3 | TRBV7-8 | . | TGTGCCAGCAGCTTAAGGGGAAGAAACACCATATATTTT | CASSLRGRNTIYF